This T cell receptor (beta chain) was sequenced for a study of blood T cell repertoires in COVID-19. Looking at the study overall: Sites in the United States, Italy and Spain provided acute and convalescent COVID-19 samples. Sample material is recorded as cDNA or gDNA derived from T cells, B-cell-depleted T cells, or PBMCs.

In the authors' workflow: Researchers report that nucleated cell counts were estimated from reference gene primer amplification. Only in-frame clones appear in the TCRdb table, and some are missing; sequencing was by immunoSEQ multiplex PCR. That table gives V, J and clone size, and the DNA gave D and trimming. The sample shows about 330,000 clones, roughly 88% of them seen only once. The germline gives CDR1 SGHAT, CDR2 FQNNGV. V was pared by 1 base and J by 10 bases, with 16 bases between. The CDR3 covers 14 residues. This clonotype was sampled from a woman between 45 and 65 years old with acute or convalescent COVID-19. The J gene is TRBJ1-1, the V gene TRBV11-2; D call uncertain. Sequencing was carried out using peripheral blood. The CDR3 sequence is CASSLGSELVRAFF. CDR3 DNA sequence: TGTGCCAGCAGCTTAGGTTCTGAATTGGTGAGAGCTTTCTTT.